At least ten counts were recorded for the clone carrying this T cell receptor beta chain. The antigen remains unidentified. The data were obtained in a study of CD8 T cells in ankylosing spondylitis. Points from the study as a whole: Several of the motif variants were reported before in synovial fluid and blood from reactive arthritis. Blood from ankylosing spondylitis patients appeared to carry a characteristic roughly 8-variant TCR beta motif.

MiXCR, run by TCRdb on the 5' RACE reads, gives a single entry per CDR3 protein. The table records more than 95,000 distinct CDR3 sequences, about 7.7% of them present only once. V was pared by 0 bases and J by 14 bases, with 8 bases of the junction left unmatched. The CDR3 runs to 13 residues. Germline CDR1 is LNHDA and CDR2 is SQIVND (reference sequence). Sequencing was done on a sample of blood, either unsorted or a sorted T cell fraction (not recorded which). V usage is TRBV19 and J usage is TRBJ2-3, with TRBD1 matching over 7 bases. The source of this sequence is a male donor with ankylosing spondylitis or in good health (not recorded which). This CDR3 is CASSIDRSGQAYF. In DNA form, the CDR3 reads TGTGCCAGTAGTATAGATCGGAGTGGACAGGCGTATTTT.